This T cell receptor (beta chain) comes out of a study of early T cells in non-severe SARS-CoV-2 infection. Across the whole study: Chains were unpaired, as sequencing was done on bulk RNA from unsorted whole blood.

As to this clonotype: The target antigen is unknown.

The study, taken as a whole, reports: Matches to VDJdb favored anti-spike CD8 responses and missed private and CD4 specificities.

Unique molecular identifiers tagged individual cDNA molecules. TCRdb re-analysed the 5' RACE reads in MiXCR, keeping a single row per CDR3 protein. This table holds 28,000 or so distinct CDR3 sequences, roughly 3.9% found once. This CDR3 spans 11 amino acids. Germline-derived CDR1 and CDR2 are SGHTA and FQGNSA. V was pared by 5 bases and J by 7 bases, with 9 bases between. The chain combines TRBV7-2 with TRBJ2-7, with D uncertain. This clonotype originated in an adult who was a healthcare worker with PCR-confirmed SARS-CoV-2 infection or an uninfected control (not recorded which). The source material was whole blood. CDR3 amino acids: CASSVEREQYF. CDR3 coding DNA: TGTGCCAGCAGCGTCGAGAGGGAGCAGTACTTC.